This T cell receptor (beta chain) was observed in a study of vaccination and CD4 T cells after COVID-19. With 1 base removed from V and 0 bases from J, the gap between germline ends came to 8 bases. Germline CDR1 reads SGHNT; CDR2 reads YENEEA. CDR3 size: 15 residues. A few counts support this clonotype. Its antigen is unidentified. Treatment specified: roughly 11-day PBMC culture with coronavirus spike peptide pools or control peptides (ViraFEST assay). The assay that was used to sequence DNA from cultured CD4+ T cells was the Oncomine TCR Beta short-read assay. One entry per CDR3 protein results from TCRdb running MiXCR on the PCR reads. This sample has about 14,000 distinct CDR3 sequences, with over 50% found just once.

The chain joins TRBV11-3 to TRBJ2-3; D is uncertain. Specimen: CD4+ T cells from blood, cultured in vitro. The source of this sequence is a human donor who had recovered from COVID-19. The CDR3 coding sequence is TGTGCCAGCAGCTTAGGGACGGTGAGCACAGATACGCAGTATTTT. It specifies CASSLGTVSTDTQYF.